These T cell receptor beta chains were read from a single sample in a study of human T cells and chemical hapten exposure. A single record per CDR3 protein comes from TCRdb applying MiXCR to the RACE reads. This table has under 150,000 distinct CDR3 sequences, about an eighth appearing once. Sample: whole blood, taken in connection with sensitization to the hapten diphenylcyclopropenone (DPC). These TCRs come from a woman aged 45 to 65 with alopecia areata. Some clones in this sample may be carry-over from other donors' samples. CDR3s include the opening cysteine and the closing phenylalanine or tryptophan. D genes are given only for firm matches. Only some rows state a clone size, as once, few, many or a class for expanded clones.

>TRBJ1-5|.|TRBV6-2/TRBV6-3|.
CASSPAMINQPQHF
TGTGCCAGCAGTCCCGCCATGATCAATCAGCCCCAGCATTTT
>TRBJ2-1|.|TRBV15|.
CATSRDPYDEPFF
TGTGCCACCAGCAGAGATCCCTACGACGAACCGTTCTTC
>TRBJ2-5|.|TRBV18|.
CASSPATQETQYF
TGTGCCAGCTCACCGGCCACCCAAGAGACCCAGTACTTC
>TRBJ2-7|many|TRBV28|TRBD2
CASSQVAGEQYF
TGTGCCAGCAGTCAAGTAGCGGGCGAGCAGTACTTC
>TRBJ2-1|few|TRBV20-1|TRBD2
CSARDVLGTSADYEQFF
TGCAGTGCTAGAGATGTTTTGGGGACTAGCGCGGATTATGAGCAGTTCTTC
>TRBJ2-1|.|TRBV4-2|.
CASSQGRQGNEQFF
TGTGCCAGCAGCCAAGGGCGGCAAGGCAATGAGCAGTTCTTC
>TRBJ2-7|few|TRBV27|TRBD2
CASSSSGKAYEQYF
TGTGCCAGCAGTTCTAGCGGGAAGGCCTACGAGCAGTACTTC
>TRBJ1-2|.|TRBV12-3/TRBV12-4|TRBD1
CANSPTGVVAYGYTF
TGTGCCAACAGTCCGACAGGGGTGGTGGCCTATGGCTACACCTTC
>TRBJ1-4|few|TRBV5-8|TRBD1
CASSFLTGAVATNEKLFF
TGTGCCAGCAGCTTTTTGACAGGGGCCGTTGCAACTAATGAAAAACTGTTTTTT
>TRBJ2-7|many|TRBV29-1|TRBD1
CSVDSGTGVKYEQYF
TGCAGCGTCGATTCCGGGACAGGTGTGAAATACGAGCAGTACTTC
>TRBJ1-1|few|TRBV4-2|.
CASSDGRVNTEAFF
TGTGCCAGCAGCGACGGCCGAGTGAACACTGAAGCTTTCTTT
>TRBJ2-3|.|TRBV28|TRBD2
CASSPWTSGGASDTQYF
TGTGCCAGCAGTCCCTGGACTAGCGGGGGGGCGTCGGATACGCAGTATTTT
>TRBJ2-7|few|TRBV7-2|TRBD2
CASSFSGGAHEQYF
TGTGCCAGCAGCTTTAGCGGGGGGGCCCACGAGCAGTACTTC
>TRBJ2-2|many|TRBV9|.
CASSVDAGELFF
TGTGCCAGCAGCGTAGATGCCGGTGAGCTGTTTTTT
>TRBJ1-6|many|TRBV6-6|TRBD1
CASSREQGNNSPLHF
TGTGCCAGCAGTCGCGAACAGGGGAATAATTCACCCCTCCACTTT
>TRBJ2-3|.|TRBV6-5|.
CASSYSGRITDTQYF
TGTGCCAGCAGTTACTCGGGGAGGATCACAGATACGCAGTATTTT
>TRBJ2-1|.|TRBV12-3/TRBV12-4|TRBD2
CASRTSGASSYNEQFF
TGTGCCAGCAGAACTAGCGGGGCGAGCTCCTACAATGAGCAGTTCTTC
>TRBJ1-1|many|TRBV12-3/TRBV12-4|.
CASSSLTDGNTEAFF
TGTGCCAGCAGCTCACTCACGGACGGTAACACTGAAGCTTTCTTT
>TRBJ2-6|few|TRBV28|.
CASSLIRGQGSGANVLTF
TGTGCCAGCAGTTTAATTCGTGGTCAGGGCTCTGGGGCCAACGTCCTGACTTTC
>TRBJ2-3|many|TRBV12-3/TRBV12-4|.
CASSLAGAGTDTQYF
TGTGCCAGCAGTTTGGCGGGGGCCGGCACAGATACGCAGTATTTT
>TRBJ1-6|.|TRBV28|TRBD1
CASKLITGGPNSPLHF
TGTGCCAGCAAATTGATAACAGGGGGCCCTAATTCACCCCTCCACTTT
>TRBJ1-3|few|TRBV3-1|.
CASSQVSGNTIYF
TGTGCCAGCAGCCAAGTTTCTGGAAACACCATATATTTT
>TRBJ2-1|.|TRBV29-1|.
CSGTLVSLGNEQFF
TGCAGCGGGACCTTAGTGTCACTAGGAAATGAGCAGTTCTTC
>TRBJ2-3|.|TRBV29-1|.
CVGDASTDTQYF
TGCGTCGGTGATGCTAGCACAGATACGCAGTATTTT
>TRBJ2-7|many|TRBV11-1|.
CASSLAQTGEQYF
TGTGCCAGCAGCTTAGCGCAGACAGGCGAGCAGTACTTC
>TRBJ1-5|many|TRBV6-5|TRBD1
CASRQGASPQHF
TGTGCCAGTCGACAGGGGGCTTCGCCCCAGCATTTT
>TRBJ2-2|.|TRBV24-1|TRBD1
CATSDLPGQGNTGELFF
TGTGCCACCAGTGATTTGCCGGGACAGGGCAACACCGGGGAGCTGTTTTTT
>TRBJ2-5|.|TRBV6-2/TRBV6-3|.
CASSYSDDRTQYF
TGTGCCAGCAGTTACTCCGATGATAGGACCCAGTACTTC
>TRBJ1-2|few|TRBV12-3/TRBV12-4|TRBD1
CASTSDRGRGYGYTF
TGTGCCAGCACCTCTGACAGGGGGCGAGGCTATGGCTACACCTTC
>TRBJ2-7|many|TRBV5-1|TRBD1
CASSPGTENYEQYF
TGCGCCAGCAGCCCCGGGACAGAAAACTACGAGCAGTACTTC
>TRBJ2-3|few|TRBV5-1|TRBD2
CASSLAASGGTDTQYF
TGCGCCAGCAGCTTGGCTGCTAGCGGGGGCACAGATACGCAGTATTTT
>TRBJ1-2|many|TRBV10-1|.
CASSESTINYGYTF
TGCGCCAGCAGTGAGTCCACAATTAACTATGGCTACACCTTC
>TRBJ1-4|.|TRBV20-1|.
CSAHRRPTTNEKLFF
TGCAGTGCACATAGACGACCTACAACTAATGAAAAACTGTTTTTT
>TRBJ1-2|many|TRBV6-2/TRBV6-3|TRBD1
CASSPTGTFGYTF
TGTGCCAGCAGCCCGACAGGGACTTTTGGCTACACCTTC
>TRBJ1-2|.|TRBV6-5|TRBD1
CASRTGGDYGYTF
TGTGCCAGCAGGACAGGGGGCGACTATGGCTACACCTTC
>TRBJ2-3|few|TRBV12-3/TRBV12-4|.
CASSPRGRTSTDTQYF
TGTGCCAGCAGTCCTCGAGGGCGGACTAGCACAGATACGCAGTATTTT
>TRBJ2-2|.|TRBV5-1|.
CASSLDQAGELFF
TGCGCCAGCAGCTTGGATCAGGCCGGGGAGCTGTTTTTT
>TRBJ1-6|.|TRBV3-1|.
CASSPADTLKGNSPLHF
TGTGCCAGCAGCCCTGCGGATACCTTGAAGGGTAATTCACCCCTCCACTTT
>TRBJ2-1|once|TRBV29-1|.
CSVGGYDEQFF
TGCAGCGTTGGGGGGTATGATGAGCAGTTCTTC
>TRBJ2-7|few|TRBV5-8|.
CASSVRTPPYEQYF
TGTGCCAGCAGCGTCCGGACACCTCCCTACGAGCAGTACTTC
>TRBJ2-2|.|TRBV9|TRBD2
CASSVVRVAGESGELFF
TGTGCCAGCAGCGTAGTTCGGGTAGCGGGAGAGTCCGGGGAGCTGTTTTTT